These 17 T cell receptor beta chains were sequenced from one sample in a study of blood T cell repertoires in COVID-19. The table came from immunoSEQ multiplex PCR; TCRdb's copy has only in-frame clones and leaves some out. This sample carries some 200,000 clones, 65% to 90% of them seen once, and the ten largest clones take approximately 9%. The sample consisted of PBMCs or T cells enriched from blood (not recorded which). Receptor source: a woman in her forties or fifties with acute COVID-19.

The V gene is TRBV2, the J gene TRBJ1-4, with D possibly TRBD1 on 5 matching bases. CDR1 is SNHLY and CDR2 is FYNNEI in the germline V gene. V was clipped by 3 bases and J by 7 bases, with 15 bases between them. The CDR3 is 15 amino acids. The CDR3 nucleotides are TGTGCCAGCAGTGACCCGCGGGGGGTTGGTGAAAAACTGTTTTTT. It yields the protein CASSDPRGVGEKLFF.

The V gene is TRBV6-5, the J gene TRBJ1-1, with D perhaps matching TRBD1 (5 bases). The CDR3 extends over 13 amino acids. CDR1 is MNHEY, CDR2 SVGAGI, per germline. V lost 5 bases and J 1 base, leaving 8 bases between the germline ends. The CDR3 nucleotides are TGTGCCAGCAGTCTTACAGGGAACACTGAAGCTTTCTTT. Translated: CASSLTGNTEAFF.

This CDR3 is CATSDRTGPQETQYF. The CDR3 bases are TGTGCCACCAGTGATCGGACAGGGCCCCAAGAGACCCAGTACTTC. The rearrangement links TRBV24-1 to TRBJ2-5; 8 nucleotides agree with TRBD1. Trimming took 3 bases from V and 1 from J; bases not matched to a gene: 3. Germline CDR1 is KGHDR and CDR2 is SFDVKD. The CDR3 has 15 residues.

J is TRBJ1-4 and V is TRBV28; 9 nucleotides agree with TRBD1. The germline V gene encodes CDR1 MDHEN and CDR2 SYDVKM. This CDR3 is 14 amino acids long. Germline trimming cut 6 bases from V and 8 bases from J; bases unmatched to any gene: 7. CDR3 region: CASSKQGAGEKLFF. For the CDR3, the DNA is TGTGCCAGCAGCAAACAGGGGGCTGGGGAAAAACTGTTTTTT.

The V call is TRBV28, the J call TRBJ1-3; 7 nucleotides align to TRBD1. Germline CDR1 reads MDHEN; CDR2 reads SYDVKM. The CDR3 totals 14 residues. Trimming removed 5 bases from V and 4 bases from J; junction bases left unmatched: 5. The DNA of the CDR3 is TGTGCCAGCAGTACCGGGACAGTCGGAAACACCATATATTTT. Translating gives CASSTGTVGNTIYF.

This clone was counted ten times or more. The chain uses TRBV7-2 and TRBJ1-5; D gene uncertain. Germline V CDR1 and CDR2: SGHTA, FQGNSA. There are 16 residues in the CDR3. V was pared by 1 base and J by 3 bases, with 13 bases between. Here the CDR3 reads CASSLGALSTNQPQHF. CDR3 in DNA: TGTGCCAGCAGCTTAGGGGCCCTGTCAACCAATCAGCCCCAGCATTTT. The full variable domain, completed using reference TRBV7-2 and TRBJ1-5, is GAGVSQSPSNKVTEKGKDVELRCDPISGHTALYWYRQSLGQGLEFLIYFQGNSAPDKSGLPSDRFSAERTGGSVSTLTIQRTQQEDSAVYLCASSLGALSTNQPQHFGDGTRLSIL.

The rearrangement joins TRBV7-8 to TRBJ1-2, with 7 bases aligning to TRBD1. In germline, CDR1 is SGHVS, CDR2 FQNEAQ. The trim removed 7 bases at V and 7 bases at J, leaving 9 bases unmatched. CDR3 size: 13 residues. DNA of the CDR3: TGTGCCAGCACTCTAGGGACAGCGGCTGGCTACACCTTC. This gives the protein CASTLGTAAGYTF.

The CDR3, as DNA: TGTGCCAGCAGCTTAGTTCGGGAGGACTATGGCTACACCTTC. It is translated as CASSLVREDYGYTF. The J gene is TRBJ1-2, the V gene TRBV7-9; no firm D call. The CDR3 contains 14 residues. The germline gives CDR1 SEHNR, CDR2 FQNEAQ (reference sequence). V dropped 1 base and J dropped 3 bases, with 9 bases sitting between them.

Concerning this clone: The sample has other DNA sequences that encode this CDR3 too. This chain links TRBV7-2 with TRBJ2-7; 7 bases match TRBD1. There are 13 residues in the CDR3. With 3 bases clipped from V and 3 bases from J, the junction kept 2 bases outside the gene matches. The germline gives CDR1 SGHTA, CDR2 FQGNSA. This CDR3 is CASSLGQIYEQYF. DNA for the CDR3: TGTGCCAGCAGCTTGGGACAGATCTACGAGCAGTACTTC.

This sequence joins TRBV3-1 (or the pseudogene TRBV3-2) and TRBJ1-5; D possibly corresponds to TRBD1 (6 bases). Trimming removed 6 bases from V and 4 bases from J, with 10 bases in between. From germline, CDR1 is LGHDT and CDR2 YNNKEL (reference sequence). There are 13 residues in the CDR3. This CDR3 reads CASSNTGNQPQHF. The DNA for the CDR3 is TGTGCCAGCAGTAATACAGGGAATCAGCCCCAGCATTTT.

This clone was detected once. The chain uses TRBV10-2 and TRBJ1-5; the match to TRBD1 covers 8 bases. The CDR3 has 14 amino acids. CDR1 WSHSY and CDR2 SAAADI come from the germline V gene. V shed 10 bases and J 0 bases; nucleotides not matched to a gene: 5. DNA of the CDR3: TGCGCCACCCAGACAGGGGTTAGCAATCAGCCCCAGCATTTT. This translates into CATQTGVSNQPQHF.

This clone was observed a few times. The chain uses TRBV6-4 and TRBJ2-4, with D tentatively TRBD2 (5 bases). Between the trimmed V and J ends, which lost 6 bases and 1 base, there was a span of 13 bases. CDR3 size: 15 residues. The germline CDR1 and CDR2 sequences are MRHNA and SNTAGT. DNA for the CDR3: TGTGCCAGCAGCGAAGAGGGTACGGCCAAAAACATTCAGTACTTC. It codes for CASSEEGTAKNIQYF.

The genes are TRBV5-1 and TRBJ2-1; TRBD2 matches 8 bases. The CDR3 is 15 residues long. Germline-derived CDR1 and CDR2 are SGHRS and YFSETQ. V lost 1 base to trimming and J lost 10 bases; unmatched junction nucleotides: 10. CDR3 sequence (DNA): TGCGCCAGCAGCTTGAGACTAGCGAGACCAAAGGAGCAGTTCTTC. Translated, it gives CASSLRLARPKEQFF.

The chain recombines TRBV11-3 with TRBJ2-7; 9 bases are a match to TRBD1. Germline V gene data show CDR1 as SGHNT and CDR2 as YENEEA. Losses at the gene ends were 5 bases for V and 3 bases for J; bases not matched to a gene: 11. The CDR3 has 16 residues. Written as DNA, the CDR3 is TGTGCCAGCAGCGTATCCGGGACAGGGCTTAACTACGAGCAGTACTTC. The encoded protein is CASSVSGTGLNYEQYF.

This clone was found once. This chain links TRBV3-1 (or the pseudogene TRBV3-2) with TRBJ2-5; 9 bases match TRBD2. With V trimmed by 4 bases and J by 5 bases, 14 bases remained unmatched. The CDR3 has 17 residues. Looked up from germline, CDR1 is LGHDT and CDR2 is YNNKEL (reference sequence). CDR3 in amino acids: CASSRGRGGQFWETQYF. CDR3 coding DNA: TGTGCCAGCAGCCGAGGGCGGGGGGGCCAATTCTGGGAGACCCAGTACTTC.

This chain links TRBV2 with TRBJ1-2; D remains ambiguous. Trimming left V 1 base short and J 0 bases short, with 6 bases between. Germline assignment: CDR1 SNHLY and CDR2 FYNNEI. This CDR3 region has 14 residues. The CDR3: CASSEVSANYGYTF. DNA for the CDR3: TGTGCCAGCAGTGAAGTTTCGGCTAACTATGGCTACACCTTC.

V gene TRBV19 combines with J gene TRBJ2-7; possibly TRBD1 for D (6 bases). The V end was cut by 3 bases, the J end by 4 bases, with 10 bases between. The CDR3 contains 13 residues. Germline V CDR1 and CDR2: LNHDA, SQIVND (reference sequence). CDR3 coding DNA: TGTGCCAGTAGTATGTACAGGGATTACGAGCAGTACTTC. Translating it yields CASSMYRDYEQYF. The full variable domain, with the rest looked up from reference TRBV19 and TRBJ2-7, is DGGITQSPKYLFRKEGQNVTLSCEQNLNHDAMYWYRQDPGQGLRLIYYSQIVNDFQKGDIAEGYSVSREKKESFPLTVTSAQKNPTAFYLCASSMYRDYEQYFGPGTRLTVT.